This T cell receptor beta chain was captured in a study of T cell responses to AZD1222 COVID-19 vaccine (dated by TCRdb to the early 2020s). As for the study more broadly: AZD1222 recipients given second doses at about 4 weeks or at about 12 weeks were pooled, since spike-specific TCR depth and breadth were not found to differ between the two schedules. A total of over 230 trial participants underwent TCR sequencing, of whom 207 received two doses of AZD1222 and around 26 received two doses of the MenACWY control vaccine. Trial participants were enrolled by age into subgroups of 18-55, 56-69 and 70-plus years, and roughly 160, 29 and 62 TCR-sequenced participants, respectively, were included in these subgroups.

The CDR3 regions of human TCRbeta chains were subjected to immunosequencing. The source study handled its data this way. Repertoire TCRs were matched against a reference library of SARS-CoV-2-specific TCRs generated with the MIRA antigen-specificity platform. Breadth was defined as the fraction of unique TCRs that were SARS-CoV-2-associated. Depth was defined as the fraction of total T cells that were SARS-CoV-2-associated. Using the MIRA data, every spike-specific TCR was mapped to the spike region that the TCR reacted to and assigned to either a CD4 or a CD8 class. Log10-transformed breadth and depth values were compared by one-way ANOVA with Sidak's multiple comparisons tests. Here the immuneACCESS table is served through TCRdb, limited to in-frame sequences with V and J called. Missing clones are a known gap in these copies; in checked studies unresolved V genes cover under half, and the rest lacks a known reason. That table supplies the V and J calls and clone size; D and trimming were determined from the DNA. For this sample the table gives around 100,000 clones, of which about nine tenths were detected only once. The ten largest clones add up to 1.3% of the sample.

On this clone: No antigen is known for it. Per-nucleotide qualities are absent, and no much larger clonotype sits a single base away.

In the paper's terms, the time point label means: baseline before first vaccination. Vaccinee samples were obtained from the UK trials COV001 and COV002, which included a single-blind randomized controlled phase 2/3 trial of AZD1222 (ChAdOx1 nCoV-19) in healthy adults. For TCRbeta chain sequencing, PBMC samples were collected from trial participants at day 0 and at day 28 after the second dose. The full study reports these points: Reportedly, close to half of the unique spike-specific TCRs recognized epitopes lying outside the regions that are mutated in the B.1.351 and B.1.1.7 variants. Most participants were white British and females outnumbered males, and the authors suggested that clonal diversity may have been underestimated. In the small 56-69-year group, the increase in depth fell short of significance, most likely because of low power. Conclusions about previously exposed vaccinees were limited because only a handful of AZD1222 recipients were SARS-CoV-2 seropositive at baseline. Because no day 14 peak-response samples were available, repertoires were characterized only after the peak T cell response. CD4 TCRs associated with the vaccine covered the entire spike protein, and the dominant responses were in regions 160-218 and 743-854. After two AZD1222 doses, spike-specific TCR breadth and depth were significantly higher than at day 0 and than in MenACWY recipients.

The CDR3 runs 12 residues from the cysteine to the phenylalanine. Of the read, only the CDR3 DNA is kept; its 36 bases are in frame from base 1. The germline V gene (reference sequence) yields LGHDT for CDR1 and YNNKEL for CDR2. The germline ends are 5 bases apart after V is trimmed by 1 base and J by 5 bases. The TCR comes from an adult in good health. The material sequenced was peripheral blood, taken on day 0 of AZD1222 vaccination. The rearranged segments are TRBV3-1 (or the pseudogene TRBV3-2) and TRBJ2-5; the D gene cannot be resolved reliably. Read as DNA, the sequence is TGTGCCAGCAGCCAAGTCAGGGAGACCCAGTACTTC. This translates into CASSQVRETQYF.